This TCR beta chain appears in the sequencing data of a study of spatial heterogeneity in lung cancer. Whole-study context: Sequence detection consistently recorded a greater number of beta-chain than alpha-chain sequences. Study observations and caveats: Blood carried ubiquitous expanded tumor TCRs more at resection than follow-up.

A single record per CDR3 protein comes from TCRdb applying MiXCR to the 5' RACE reads. Here the sample spans fewer than 60,000 distinct CDR3 sequences, around 7% being singletons. Time point reported: blood at routine non-recurrence follow-up after resection. Unsorted tumor, nontumor lung tissue or cryopreserved PBMC supplied the whole RNA. In germline, CDR1 is GTSNPN, CDR2 SVGIG (reference sequence). V was pared by 1 base and J by 6 bases, with 16 bases between. The CDR3 is made up of 14 amino acids. This clonotype was observed a handful of times. Its antigen remains unidentified. The material sequenced was PBMCs, taken at follow-up. This TCR was recovered from a female donor with early-stage non-small cell lung cancer. This sequence joins TRBV30 and TRBJ2-7; TRBD1 or TRBD2 may be the D gene (5 bases each). The CDR3 sequence is CAWSADNGVGEQYF. CDR3 in DNA: TGTGCCTGGAGTGCGGACAACGGGGTCGGCGAGCAGTACTTC.